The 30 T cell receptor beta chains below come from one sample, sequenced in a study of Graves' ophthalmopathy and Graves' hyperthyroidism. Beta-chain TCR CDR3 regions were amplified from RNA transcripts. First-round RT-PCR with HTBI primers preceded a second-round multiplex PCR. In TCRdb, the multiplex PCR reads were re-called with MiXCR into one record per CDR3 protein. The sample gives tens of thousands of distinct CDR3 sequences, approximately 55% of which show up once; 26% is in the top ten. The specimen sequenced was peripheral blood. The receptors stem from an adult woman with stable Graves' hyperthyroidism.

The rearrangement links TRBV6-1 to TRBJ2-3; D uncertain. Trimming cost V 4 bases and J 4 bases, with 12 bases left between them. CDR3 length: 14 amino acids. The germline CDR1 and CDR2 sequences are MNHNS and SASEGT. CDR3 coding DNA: TGTGCCAGCAGTGCAGGAAAGGAGTCAGATACGCAGTATTTT. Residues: CASSAGKESDTQYF.

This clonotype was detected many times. The CDR3: CSAPGDRGYGYTF. Here the CDR3 DNA reads TGCAGTGCTCCCGGAGACAGGGGGTATGGCTACACCTTC. V and J are TRBV20-1 and TRBJ1-2; TRBD1 agrees at 9 bases. The CDR3 has 13 residues. With V trimmed by 5 bases and J by 5 bases, 6 bases remained unmatched. Germline V gene data show CDR1 as DFQATT and CDR2 as SNEGSKA (reference sequence).

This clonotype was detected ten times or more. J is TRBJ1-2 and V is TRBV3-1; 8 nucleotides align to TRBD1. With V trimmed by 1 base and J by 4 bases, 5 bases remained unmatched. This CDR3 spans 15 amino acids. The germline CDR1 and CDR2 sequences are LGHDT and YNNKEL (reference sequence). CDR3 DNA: TGTGCCAGCAGCCAAGGAACGGACAGGGCCTATGGCTACACCTTC. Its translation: CASSQGTDRAYGYTF.

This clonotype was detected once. CDR3 protein: CASSSPGTGTYEQYF. As DNA, the CDR3 is TGCGCCAGCAGCTCCCCCGGGACAGGGACCTACGAGCAGTACTTC. This chain links TRBV5-1 with TRBJ2-7, with 9 bases fitting TRBD1. Germline loops: CDR1 SGHRS, CDR2 YFSETQ. This CDR3 is built from 15 residues. Trimming removed 3 bases from V and 2 bases from J; junction bases left unmatched: 6.

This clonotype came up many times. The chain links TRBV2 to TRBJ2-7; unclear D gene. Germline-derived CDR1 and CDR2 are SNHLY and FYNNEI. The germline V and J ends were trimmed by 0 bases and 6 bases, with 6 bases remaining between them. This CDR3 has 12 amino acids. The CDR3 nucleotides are TGTGCCAGCAGTGAAGCCGAAGGCGAGCAGTACTTC. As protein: CASSEAEGEQYF. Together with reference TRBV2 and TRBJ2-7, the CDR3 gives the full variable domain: EPEVTQTPSHQVTQMGQEVILRCVPISNHLYFYWYRQILGQKVEFLVSFYNNEISEKSEIFDDQFSVERPDGSNFTLKIRSTKLEDSAMYFCASSEAEGEQYFGPGTRLTVT.

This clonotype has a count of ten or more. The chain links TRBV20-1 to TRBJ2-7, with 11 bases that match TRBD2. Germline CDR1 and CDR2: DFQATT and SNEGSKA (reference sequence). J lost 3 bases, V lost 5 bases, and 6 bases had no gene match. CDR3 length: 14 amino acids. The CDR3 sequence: CSALASGRSYEQYF. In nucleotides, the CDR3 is TGCAGTGCTCTGGCTAGCGGGAGGAGCTACGAGCAGTACTTC.

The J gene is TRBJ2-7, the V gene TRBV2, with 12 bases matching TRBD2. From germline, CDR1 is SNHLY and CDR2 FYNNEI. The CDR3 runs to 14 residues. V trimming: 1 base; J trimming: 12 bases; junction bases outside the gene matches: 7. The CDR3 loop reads CASSEGLAGVGRYF. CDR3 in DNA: TGTGCCAGCAGTGAAGGACTAGCGGGAGTTGGGCGGTACTTC. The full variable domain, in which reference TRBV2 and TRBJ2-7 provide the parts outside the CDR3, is EPEVTQTPSHQVTQMGQEVILRCVPISNHLYFYWYRQILGQKVEFLVSFYNNEISEKSEIFDDQFSVERPDGSNFTLKIRSTKLEDSAMYFCASSEGLAGVGRYFGPGTRLTVT.

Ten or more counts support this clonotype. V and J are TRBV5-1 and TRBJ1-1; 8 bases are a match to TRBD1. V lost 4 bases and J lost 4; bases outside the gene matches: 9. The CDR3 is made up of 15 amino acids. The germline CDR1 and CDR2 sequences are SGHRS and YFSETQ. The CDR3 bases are TGCGCCAGCAGCCAGATCCCAGGGGGCGGCACTGAAGCTTTCTTT. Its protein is CASSQIPGGGTEAFF.

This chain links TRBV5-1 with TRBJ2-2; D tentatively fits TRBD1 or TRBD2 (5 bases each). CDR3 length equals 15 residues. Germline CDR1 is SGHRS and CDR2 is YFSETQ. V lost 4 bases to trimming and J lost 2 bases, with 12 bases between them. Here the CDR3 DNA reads TGCGCCAGCAGCACCGGGACGTACAACACCGGGGAGCTGTTTTTT. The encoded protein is CASSTGTYNTGELFF.

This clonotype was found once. The CDR3 coding sequence is TGCAGCGTCTGGGGGTTTGGGGCCGCCGATGGCTACACCTTC. Its protein product is CSVWGFGAADGYTF. The chain couples TRBV29-1 to TRBJ1-2; tentative D call: TRBD1 (5 bases). The CDR3 has 14 residues. In germline, CDR1 is SQVTM, CDR2 ANQGSEA. Trimming pared 6 bases from V and 6 bases from J, leaving 20 bases between.

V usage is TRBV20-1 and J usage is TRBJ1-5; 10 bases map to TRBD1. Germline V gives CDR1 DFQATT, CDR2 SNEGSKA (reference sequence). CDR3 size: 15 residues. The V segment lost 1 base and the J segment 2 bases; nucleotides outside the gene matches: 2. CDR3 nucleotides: TGCAGTGCTAGAGGGACAGGGGGAGGCAATCAGCCCCAGCATTTT. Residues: CSARGTGGGNQPQHF.

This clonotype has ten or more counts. The CDR3: CSARRTGGELNYGYTF. The DNA of the CDR3 is TGCAGCGCCCGAAGGACAGGGGGGGAACTTAACTATGGCTACACCTTC. The chain has TRBV29-1 and TRBJ1-2; 10 nucleotides agree with TRBD1. V shed 7 bases and J 1 base; nucleotides not matched to a gene: 12. Germline CDR1 is SQVTM and CDR2 is ANQGSEA. This CDR3 region has 16 residues.

CDR3 in DNA: TGCAGCGTCGAGGGGGCAGGGGCTGAAAAACTGTTTTTT. This translates into CSVEGAGAEKLFF. The chain employs TRBV29-1 and TRBJ1-4, with TRBD1 identical over 7 bases. Trimming removed 6 bases from V and 7 bases from J; junction bases left unmatched: 8. The CDR3 has 13 amino acids. Looked up from germline, CDR1 is SQVTM and CDR2 is ANQGSEA. Full variable domain (outside the CDR3, taken from reference TRBV29-1 and TRBJ1-4): SAVISQKPSRDICQRGTSLTIQCQVDSQVTMMFWYRQQPGQSLTLIATANQGSEATYESGFVIDKFPISRPNLTFSTLTVSNMSPEDSSIYLCSVEGAGAEKLFFGSGTQLSVL.

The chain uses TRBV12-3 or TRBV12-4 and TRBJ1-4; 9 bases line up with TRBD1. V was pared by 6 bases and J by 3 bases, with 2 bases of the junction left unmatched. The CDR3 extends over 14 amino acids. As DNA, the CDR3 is TGTGCCAGCAGGTACAGGGGGCCTAATGAAAAACTGTTTTTT. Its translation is CASRYRGPNEKLFF.

The CDR3 coding sequence is TGTGCCAGCAGCTCCGGACTAGCGGGAGTAAACGAGCAGTACTTC. Translating gives CASSSGLAGVNEQYF. The chain couples TRBV5-6 to TRBJ2-7, with 13 bases aligning to TRBD2. V was pared by 3 bases and J by 5 bases, with 5 bases of the junction left unmatched. Germline CDR1 is SGHDT and CDR2 is YYEEEE. This CDR3 is 15 amino acids long.

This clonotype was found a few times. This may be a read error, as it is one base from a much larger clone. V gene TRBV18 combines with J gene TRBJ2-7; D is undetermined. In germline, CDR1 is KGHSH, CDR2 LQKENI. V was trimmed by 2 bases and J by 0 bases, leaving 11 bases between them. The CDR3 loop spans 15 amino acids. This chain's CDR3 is CASSPSSETSYEQYF. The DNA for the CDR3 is TGTGCCAGCTCACCATCGTCAGAAACCTCCTACGAGCAGTACTTC.

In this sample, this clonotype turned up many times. CDR3 region: CASSSTGASYGYTF. The CDR3 DNA sequence: TGTGCCAGCAGCTCAACAGGGGCAAGCTATGGCTACACCTTC. The chain links TRBV7-9 to TRBJ1-2; 7 bases agree with TRBD1. The germline V gene encodes CDR1 SEHNR and CDR2 FQNEAQ (reference sequence). The CDR3 extends over 14 amino acids. V gave up 4 bases and J gave up 4 bases; unmatched junction bases: 6.

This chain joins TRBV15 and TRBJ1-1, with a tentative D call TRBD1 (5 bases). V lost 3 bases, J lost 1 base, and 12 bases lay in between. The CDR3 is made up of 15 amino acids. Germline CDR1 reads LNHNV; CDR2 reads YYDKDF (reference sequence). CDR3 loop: CATSSLVGQNTEAFF. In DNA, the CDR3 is TGTGCCACCAGCAGCTTGGTAGGACAGAACACTGAAGCTTTCTTT.

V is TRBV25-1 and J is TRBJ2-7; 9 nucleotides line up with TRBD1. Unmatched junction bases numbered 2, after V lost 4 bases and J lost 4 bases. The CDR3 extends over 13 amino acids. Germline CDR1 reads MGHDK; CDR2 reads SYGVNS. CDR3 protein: CASSGTGVYEQYF. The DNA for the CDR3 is TGTGCCAGCAGTGGGACAGGGGTTTACGAGCAGTACTTC.

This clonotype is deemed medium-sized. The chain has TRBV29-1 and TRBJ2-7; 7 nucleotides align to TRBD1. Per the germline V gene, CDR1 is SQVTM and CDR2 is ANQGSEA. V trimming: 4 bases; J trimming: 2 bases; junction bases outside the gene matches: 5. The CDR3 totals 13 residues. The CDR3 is CSVGDSPTYEQYF. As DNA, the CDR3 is TGCAGCGTTGGGGACAGTCCTACCTACGAGCAGTACTTC.

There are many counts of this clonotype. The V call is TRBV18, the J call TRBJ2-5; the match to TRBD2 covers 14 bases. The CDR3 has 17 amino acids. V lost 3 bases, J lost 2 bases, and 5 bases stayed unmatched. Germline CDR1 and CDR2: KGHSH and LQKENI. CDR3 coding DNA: TGTGCCAGCTCACCTGGGACTAGCGGGAGTGAGCAAGAGACCCAGTACTTC. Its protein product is CASSPGTSGSEQETQYF.

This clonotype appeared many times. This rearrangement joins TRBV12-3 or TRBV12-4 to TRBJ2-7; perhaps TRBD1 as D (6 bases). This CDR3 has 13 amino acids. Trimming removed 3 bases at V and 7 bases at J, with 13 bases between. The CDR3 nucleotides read TGTGCCAGCAGTTTGACAGGTTCAATGGAGCAGTACTTC. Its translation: CASSLTGSMEQYF.

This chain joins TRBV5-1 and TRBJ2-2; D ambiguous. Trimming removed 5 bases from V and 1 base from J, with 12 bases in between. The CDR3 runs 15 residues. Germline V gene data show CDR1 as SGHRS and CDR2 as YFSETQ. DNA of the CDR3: TGCGCCAGCAGGGAGCTAACTTTGAACACCGGGGAGCTGTTTTTT. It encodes CASRELTLNTGELFF.

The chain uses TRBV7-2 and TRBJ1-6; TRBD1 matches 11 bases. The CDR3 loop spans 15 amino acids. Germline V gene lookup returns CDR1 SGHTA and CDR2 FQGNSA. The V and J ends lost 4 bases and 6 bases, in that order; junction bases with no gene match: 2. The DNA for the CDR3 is TGTGCCAGCAGCTCGGGACAGGGGGGTAATTCACCCCTCCACTTT. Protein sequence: CASSSGQGGNSPLHF. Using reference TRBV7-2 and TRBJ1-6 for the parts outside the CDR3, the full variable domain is GAGVSQSPSNKVTEKGKDVELRCDPISGHTALYWYRQSLGQGLEFLIYFQGNSAPDKSGLPSDRFSAERTGGSVSTLTIQRTQQEDSAVYLCASSSGQGGNSPLHFGNGTRLTVT.

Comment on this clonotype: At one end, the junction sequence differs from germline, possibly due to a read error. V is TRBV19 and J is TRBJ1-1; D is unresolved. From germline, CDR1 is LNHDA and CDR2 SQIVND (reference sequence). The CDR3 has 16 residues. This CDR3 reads CASSIWQASMNAEAFF. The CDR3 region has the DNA TGTGCCAGTAGTATTTGGCAGGCCTCCATGAACGCTGAAGCTTTCTTT.

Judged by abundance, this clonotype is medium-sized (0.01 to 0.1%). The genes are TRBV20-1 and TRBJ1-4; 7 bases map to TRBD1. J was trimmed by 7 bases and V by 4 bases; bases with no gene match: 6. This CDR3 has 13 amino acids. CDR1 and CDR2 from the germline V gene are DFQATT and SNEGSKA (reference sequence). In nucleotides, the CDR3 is TGCAGTGCTACCGATGACAGGGTTGAAAAACTGTTTTTT. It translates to CSATDDRVEKLFF.

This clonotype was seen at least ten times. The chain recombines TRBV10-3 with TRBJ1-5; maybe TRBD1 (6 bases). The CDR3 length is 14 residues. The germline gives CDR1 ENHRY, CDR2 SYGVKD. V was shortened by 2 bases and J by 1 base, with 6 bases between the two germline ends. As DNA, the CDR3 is TGTGCCATCAGTGAGAGGGGGAGCAATCAGCCCCAGCATTTT. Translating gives CAISERGSNQPQHF.

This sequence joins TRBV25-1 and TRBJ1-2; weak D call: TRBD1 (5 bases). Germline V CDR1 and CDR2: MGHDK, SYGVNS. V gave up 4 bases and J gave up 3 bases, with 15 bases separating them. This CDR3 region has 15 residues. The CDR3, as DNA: TGTGCCAGCAGTGGAGTTTTAGGGGCTGACTATGGCTACACCTTC. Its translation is CASSGVLGADYGYTF.

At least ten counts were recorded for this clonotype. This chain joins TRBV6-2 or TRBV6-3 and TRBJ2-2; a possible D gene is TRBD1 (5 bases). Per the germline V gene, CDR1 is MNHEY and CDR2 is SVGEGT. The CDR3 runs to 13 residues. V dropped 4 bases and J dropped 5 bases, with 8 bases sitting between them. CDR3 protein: CASSSQGTGELFF. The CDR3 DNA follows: TGTGCCAGCAGTTCCCAGGGAACCGGGGAGCTGTTTTTT.

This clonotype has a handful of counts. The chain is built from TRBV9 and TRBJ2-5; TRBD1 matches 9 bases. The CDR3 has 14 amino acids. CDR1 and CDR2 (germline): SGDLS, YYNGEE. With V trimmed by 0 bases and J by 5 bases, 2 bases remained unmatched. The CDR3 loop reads CASSVGTGEETQYF. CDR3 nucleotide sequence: TGTGCCAGCAGCGTAGGGACAGGGGAGGAGACCCAGTACTTC.